This T cell receptor (beta chain) was obtained from a study of blood T cell repertoires in COVID-19. Turning to the study itself: Sites in the United States, Italy and Spain provided acute and convalescent COVID-19 samples. Nucleic acid was either cDNA or gDNA, and it came from T cells, B-cell-depleted T cells, or PBMCs.

The V gene lost 3 bases and the J gene lost 5 bases, with 14 bases spanning the gap. CDR3 length: 15 amino acids. Germline values: CDR1 KGHSH, CDR2 LQKENI. In the source study's methods: Scientists estimated how many nucleated cells there were by amplifying reference gene primers. TCRdb's table, derived via immunoSEQ multiplex PCR, lists solely in-frame clones and lacks some. V, J and clone size are taken as reported in that table, and D and trimming were inferred from the DNA itself. The table records 350,000 to 500,000 clones, about 88% of them present only once. The chain links TRBV18 to TRBJ2-1; D is possibly TRBD1 (6 bases). This sequence originates from a woman under 30 who had been exposed to COVID-19. The source material was PBMCs or T cells enriched from blood (not recorded which). CDR3 amino acids: CASSPKLRDNNEQFF. CDR3 in DNA: TGTGCCAGCTCACCCAAACTCCGGGACAACAATGAGCAGTTCTTC.